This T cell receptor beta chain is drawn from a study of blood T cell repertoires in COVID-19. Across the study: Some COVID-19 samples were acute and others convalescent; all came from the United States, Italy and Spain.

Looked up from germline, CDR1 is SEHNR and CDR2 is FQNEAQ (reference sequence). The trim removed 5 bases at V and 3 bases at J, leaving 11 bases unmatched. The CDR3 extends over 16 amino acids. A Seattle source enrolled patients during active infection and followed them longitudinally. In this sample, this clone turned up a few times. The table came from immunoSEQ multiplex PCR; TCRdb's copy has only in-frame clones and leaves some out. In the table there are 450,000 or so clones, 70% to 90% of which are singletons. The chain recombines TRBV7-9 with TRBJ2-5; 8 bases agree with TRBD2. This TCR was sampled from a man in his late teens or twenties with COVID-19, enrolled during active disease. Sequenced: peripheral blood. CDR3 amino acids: CASSGSGSGVKETQYF. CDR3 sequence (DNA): TGTGCCAGCAGCGGAAGCGGGAGCGGGGTCAAAGAGACCCAGTACTTC.